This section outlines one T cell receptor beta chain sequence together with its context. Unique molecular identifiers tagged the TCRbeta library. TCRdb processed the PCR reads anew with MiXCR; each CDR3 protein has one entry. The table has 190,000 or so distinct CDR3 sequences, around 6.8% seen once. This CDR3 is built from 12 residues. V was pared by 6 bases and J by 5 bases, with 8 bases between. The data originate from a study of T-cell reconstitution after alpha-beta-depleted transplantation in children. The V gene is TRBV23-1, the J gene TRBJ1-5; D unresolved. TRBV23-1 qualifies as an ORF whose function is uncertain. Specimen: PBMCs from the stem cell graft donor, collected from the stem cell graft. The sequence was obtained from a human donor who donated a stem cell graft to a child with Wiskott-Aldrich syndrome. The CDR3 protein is CASRQSDQPQHF. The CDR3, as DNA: TGCGCCAGCAGACAGTCAGATCAGCCCCAGCATTTT.